The 19 T cell receptor beta chains in this list originate from one sample, sequenced in a study of shared clonotypes between healthy human individuals (dated by TCRdb to the early 2020s). Libraries were made using the immunoSEQ multiplex PCR assay. Sourced from immuneACCESS, this table was stored by TCRdb with only in-frame sequences that have V and J called. A share of the clones is absent; for the studies checked, an unresolved V gene accounts for under half, and the remainder has no known explanation. Present in this sample are 850,000 to 1,100,000 clones, 77% of which were seen just once. The ten largest clones represent roughly 0.82% of the sample. Sequenced: memory CD4+ T cells from PBMCs. Sample cell subset or site, as interpreted from the label and publication: CD45RA-negative fraction. The receptors derive from a man aged 18 to 30 in good health. Some clones in this sample may be carry-over from other donors' samples.

The chain links TRBV28 to TRBJ2-1; D perhaps matches TRBD2 (6 bases). V was cut by 5 bases and J by 9 bases, with 14 bases left in between. The germline V gene has CDR1 MDHEN and CDR2 SYDVKM. This CDR3 region has 13 residues. The CDR3 nucleotides are TGTGCCAGCAGTAGGGGAATGGGGGGTGAGCAGTTCTTC. Protein sequence: CASSRGMGGEQFF.

J is TRBJ2-5 and V is TRBV2; D is uncertain. The germline V gene encodes CDR1 SNHLY and CDR2 FYNNEI. V was pared by 7 bases and J by 5 bases, with 8 bases between. This CDR3 is built from 11 residues. The chain's CDR3 is CASIKDETQYF. CDR3 nucleotide sequence: TGTGCCAGCATCAAAGATGAGACCCAGTACTTC.

On this clone: A read error is likely, as this CDR3 ends without the conserved phenylalanine or tryptophan. The DNA is omitted, as the CDR3 cannot be located on it reliably, and the CDR3 follows TCRdb's listing. The rearrangement joins TRBV11-2 to TRBJ1-2; the table's D call, TRBD1, was not checked against the DNA. Termini included, the CDR3 measures 12 amino acids. From germline, CDR1 is SGHAT and CDR2 FQNNGV. The CDR3 reads CASSPLQWAPFY.

This clone was detected only once. The chain carries TRBV6-1 and TRBJ2-7; D is unresolved. The V gene's germline CDR1 is MNHNS and CDR2 SASEGT. The V and J ends lost 4 bases and 5 bases respectively, with 6 bases between them. The CDR3 spans 11 residues. The CDR3 spells CASSVHHEQYF. The CDR3 DNA reads as TGTGCCAGCAGTGTACACCACGAGCAGTACTTC.

Concerning this clone itself: Other DNA sequences from this sample encode an identical CDR3 as well. The chain couples TRBV29-1 to TRBJ1-1; D is unclear. Germline CDR1 and CDR2: SQVTM and ANQGSEA. V lost 4 bases and J 0 bases, leaving 9 bases between the germline ends. CDR3 length: 13 amino acids. The CDR3 coding sequence is TGCAGCGTTGCAGGACTGATGAACACTGAAGCTTTCTTT. Translating it yields CSVAGLMNTEAFF. The full variable domain, rest sourced from reference TRBV29-1 and TRBJ1-1, is SAVISQKPSRDICQRGTSLTIQCQVDSQVTMMFWYRQQPGQSLTLIATANQGSEATYESGFVIDKFPISRPNLTFSTLTVSNMSPEDSSIYLCSVAGLMNTEAFFGQGTRLTVV.

J is TRBJ1-5 and V is TRBV30, with D possibly TRBD1 on 5 matching bases. Looked up from germline, CDR1 is GTSNPN and CDR2 is SVGIG (reference sequence). Trimming removed 3 bases at V and 7 bases at J, with 19 bases between. This CDR3 has 15 amino acids. CDR3 in amino acids: CAWRPSGEGEQPQHF. For the CDR3, the DNA is TGTGCCTGGAGGCCGTCGGGGGAAGGAGAACAGCCCCAGCATTTT.

This clone was detected ten times or more. This chain links TRBV4-1 with TRBJ1-2, with D perhaps TRBD1 (5 bases). The CDR3 is 13 residues long. Trimming removed 4 bases at V and 6 bases at J, with 12 bases between. Germline CDR1 is MGHRA and CDR2 is YSYEKL. The CDR3 loop reads CASSRPGAHGYTF. DNA for the CDR3: TGCGCCAGCAGCCGACCCGGGGCCCATGGCTACACCTTC.

This sequence joins TRBV6-5 and TRBJ2-4; no clear D. The CDR3 spans 11 residues. Trimming left V 5 bases short and J 3 bases short, with 2 bases between. Germline CDR1 and CDR2: MNHEY and SVGAGI. In DNA form, the CDR3 reads TGTGCCAGCAGTGACAAAAACATTCAGTACTTC. This codes for CASSDKNIQYF.

The rearrangement links TRBV28 to TRBJ2-3; D not certain. The CDR3 has 17 residues. V lost 3 bases and J lost 2, with 18 bases in between. Germline V gene data show CDR1 as MDHEN and CDR2 as SYDVKM. CDR3 sequence: CASSFSKRPTDTDTQYF. Written as DNA, the CDR3 is TGTGCCAGCAGTTTCTCCAAGCGTCCAACAGACACAGATACGCAGTATTTT.

This clone turned up a few times. The V call is TRBV18, the J call TRBJ2-7; D perhaps matches TRBD1 (5 bases). Germline CDR1 KGHSH, CDR2 LQKENI. Trimming removed 6 bases at V and 1 base at J, with 16 bases between. The CDR3 covers 15 residues. The CDR3 loop is CASSLGRSTSYEQYF. DNA of the CDR3: TGTGCCAGCTCCCTGGGGCGATCAACTTCCTACGAGCAGTACTTC.

V usage is TRBV28 and J usage is TRBJ2-7, with TRBD2 as a possible D gene (5 bases). The CDR3 runs to 14 residues. The V and J ends lost 8 bases and 6 bases respectively, with 20 bases between them. From germline, CDR1 is MDHEN and CDR2 SYDVKM. CDR3: CASGEGRTSPEQYF. CDR3 coding DNA: TGTGCCAGCGGAGAGGGCAGGACGTCCCCCGAGCAGTACTTC.

As to this clone: The same CDR3 is also encoded by other DNA sequences in this sample. V gene TRBV6-1 combines with J gene TRBJ2-3, with TRBD1 identical over 7 bases. The CDR3 contains 14 residues. Per germline, CDR1 MNHNS and CDR2 SASEGT. V gave up 3 bases and J gave up 2 bases; unmatched junction bases: 2. CDR3: CASSDRGPTDTQYF. For the CDR3, the DNA is TGTGCCAGCAGTGATAGGGGGCCCACAGATACGCAGTATTTT.

The chain employs TRBV28 and TRBJ2-1; D possibly corresponds to TRBD2 (6 bases). This CDR3 is 15 amino acids long. The V end lost 7 bases, the J end lost 2 bases, and 15 bases lay between the germline ends. CDR1 MDHEN and CDR2 SYDVKM come from the germline V gene. The CDR3 DNA follows: TGTGCCAGCAAGGGGAGGTCATTCCCCTACAATGAGCAGTTCTTC. Encoded protein: CASKGRSFPYNEQFF.

This clone was detected a few times. The chain couples TRBV7-3 to TRBJ2-5, with 7 bases aligning to TRBD1. CDR1 is SGHTA, CDR2 FQGTGA, per germline. The CDR3 covers 13 residues. V shed 4 bases, J shed 5 bases, and the junction held 4 bases outside the gene matches. In DNA, the CDR3 is TGTGCCAGCAGCTCGGGACAGCTGGAGACCCAGTACTTC. Amino acids: CASSSGQLETQYF.

V gene TRBV7-8 combines with J gene TRBJ2-3, with 13 bases identical to TRBD2. Per the germline V gene, CDR1 is SGHVS and CDR2 is FQNEAQ. V lost 4 bases to trimming and J lost 6 bases; unmatched junction nucleotides: 4. The CDR3 extends over 15 amino acids. CDR3 protein: CASSSTSGRADTQYF. CDR3 coding DNA: TGTGCCAGCAGCTCTACTAGCGGGAGGGCGGATACGCAGTATTTT.

This clone was recorded once. CDR3 sequence (DNA): TGTGCCAGCAGCTTGGAAGGGTCTCGCGGCTACACCTTC. Protein sequence: CASSLEGSRGYTF. The chain employs TRBV5-4 and TRBJ1-2; D remains ambiguous. CDR1 SGHNT and CDR2 YYREEE come from the germline V gene (reference sequence). This CDR3 region has 13 residues. Deletions cut 0 bases from V and 8 bases from J, with 11 bases between.

This sequence joins TRBV4-2 and TRBJ2-2; 8 bases agree with TRBD2. The CDR3 length is 18 residues. CDR1 is LGHNA and CDR2 is YNFKEQ in the germline V gene. The V and J ends lost 7 bases and 8 bases, in that order; junction bases with no gene match: 21. The CDR3 is CASTPSPTSGPEGGELFF. The CDR3, as DNA: TGTGCCAGCACCCCTTCCCCCACTAGCGGTCCAGAGGGTGGGGAGCTGTTTTTT.

This clone occurred a few times. This same CDR3 is encoded by further DNA sequences in the sample. This chain joins TRBV7-7 and TRBJ2-3; maybe TRBD2 (6 bases). Germline loops: CDR1 SSHAT, CDR2 FNYEAQ (reference sequence). Trimming shortened V by 1 base and J by 0 bases, and 8 bases separated the two germline ends. This CDR3 region has 15 residues. CDR3 loop: CASSLVAGSTDTQYF. For the CDR3, the DNA is TGTGCCAGCAGCTTAGTGGCGGGGAGCACAGATACGCAGTATTTT.

This rearrangement joins TRBV30 to TRBJ1-5; D is ambiguous. Trimming took off 1 base at V and 1 base at J, with 23 bases between the two ends. The CDR3 length is 19 residues. Germline V gene sequence: CDR1 GTSNPN, CDR2 SVGIG (reference sequence). The CDR3 coding sequence is TGTGCCTGGAGTGCGATGAGACACCGCGGCTCTAGGAGCAATCAGCCCCAGCATTTT. Translating gives CAWSAMRHRGSRSNQPQHF.